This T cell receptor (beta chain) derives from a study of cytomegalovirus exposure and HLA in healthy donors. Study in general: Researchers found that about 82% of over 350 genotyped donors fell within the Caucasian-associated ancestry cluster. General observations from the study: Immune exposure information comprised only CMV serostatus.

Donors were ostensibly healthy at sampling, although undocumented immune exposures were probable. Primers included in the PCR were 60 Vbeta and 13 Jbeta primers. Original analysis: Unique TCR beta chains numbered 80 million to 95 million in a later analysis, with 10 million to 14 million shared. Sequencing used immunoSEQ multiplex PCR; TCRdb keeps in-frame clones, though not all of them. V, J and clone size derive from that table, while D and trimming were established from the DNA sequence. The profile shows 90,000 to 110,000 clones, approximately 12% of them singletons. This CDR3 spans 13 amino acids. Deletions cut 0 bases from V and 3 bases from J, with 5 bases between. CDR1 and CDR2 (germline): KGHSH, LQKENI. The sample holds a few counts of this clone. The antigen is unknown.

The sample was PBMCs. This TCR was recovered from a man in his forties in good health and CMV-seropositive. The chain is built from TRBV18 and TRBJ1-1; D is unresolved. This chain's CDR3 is CASSPPAYTEAFF. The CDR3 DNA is TGTGCCAGCTCACCACCTGCGTACACTGAAGCTTTCTTT.